Sequencing of this T cell receptor beta chain was carried out in a study of blood T cell repertoires in COVID-19. This clone was detected only a few times. V dropped 4 bases and J dropped 7; count of bases not matched to a gene: 9. CDR3 length equals 16 residues. The germline gives CDR1 KGHSH, CDR2 LQKENI. In the source study's methods: Amplified reference gene primers provided the basis for estimating nucleated cell counts. Repertoires were generated with immunoSEQ multiplex PCR, while TCRdb's copy carries only in-frame clones and drops some. The V and J calls and clone size are taken from that table; D and trimming were inferred from the DNA. The table shows about 47,000 clones, with just under 70% occurring only once.

The chain carries TRBV18 and TRBJ2-1; 11 bases fit TRBD1. Sequencing was done on a sample of peripheral blood. The TCR sequence derives from an older man with acute or convalescent COVID-19. The chain's CDR3 is CASSQQPGQGGNEQFF. In nucleotides, the CDR3 is TGTGCCAGCTCACAACAACCGGGACAGGGGGGGAATGAGCAGTTCTTC.